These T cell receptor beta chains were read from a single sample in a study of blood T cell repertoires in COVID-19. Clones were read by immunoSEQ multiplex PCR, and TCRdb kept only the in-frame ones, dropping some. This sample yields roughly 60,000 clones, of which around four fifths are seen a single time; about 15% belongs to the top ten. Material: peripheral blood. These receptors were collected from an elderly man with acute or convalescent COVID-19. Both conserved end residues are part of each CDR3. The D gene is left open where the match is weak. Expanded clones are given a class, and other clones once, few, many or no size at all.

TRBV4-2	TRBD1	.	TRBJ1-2	CASSQDGNRGDGYTF	TGTGCCAGCAGCCAAGATGGGAACAGGGGTGATGGCTACACCTTC
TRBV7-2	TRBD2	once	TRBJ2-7	CASSLGLAGPFEQYF	TGTGCCAGCAGCTTAGGACTAGCGGGGCCCTTCGAGCAGTACTTC
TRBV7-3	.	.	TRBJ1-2	CASSLSRQGSGYTF	TGTGCCAGCAGCTTAAGCAGGCAGGGAAGTGGCTACACCTTC
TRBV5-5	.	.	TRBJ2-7	CASSLGLAIYEQYF	TGTGCCAGCAGCTTGGGTCTGGCCATCTACGAGCAGTACTTC
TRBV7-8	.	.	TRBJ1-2	CASSPRTAFEDYGYTF	TGTGCCAGCAGCCCCCGGACAGCTTTTGAGGACTATGGCTACACCTTC
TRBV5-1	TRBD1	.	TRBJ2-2	CASSMDRAINTGELFF	TGCGCCAGCAGCATGGACAGGGCAATCAACACCGGGGAGCTGTTTTTT
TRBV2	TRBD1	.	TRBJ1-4	CASSEESGTGNEKLFF	TGTGCCAGCAGTGAAGAGTCGGGGACAGGGAATGAAAAACTGTTTTTT
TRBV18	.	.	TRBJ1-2	CASSPSGAGARYGYTF	TGTGCCAGCTCACCATCGGGCGCAGGGGCTCGCTATGGCTACACCTTC
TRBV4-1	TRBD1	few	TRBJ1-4	CASSQTRQGTQKLFF	TGCGCCAGCAGCCAAACCCGACAGGGGACACAAAAACTGTTTTTT
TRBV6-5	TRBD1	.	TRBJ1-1	CASIKEGAGTEAFF	TGTGCCAGCATCAAAGAGGGGGCTGGCACTGAAGCTTTCTTT
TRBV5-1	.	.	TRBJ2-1	CASSLVSGAYNEQFF	TGCGCCAGCAGCTTGGTATCAGGGGCCTACAATGAGCAGTTCTTC
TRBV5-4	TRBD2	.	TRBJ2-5	CASSPSGGVQETQYF	TGTGCCAGCAGCCCCTCCGGGGGGGTTCAAGAGACCCAGTACTTC
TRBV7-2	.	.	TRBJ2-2	CASSKGIRNTGELFF	TGTGCCAGCAGCAAGGGGATACGGAACACCGGGGAGCTGTTTTTT
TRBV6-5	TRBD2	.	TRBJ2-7	CASSYELAPGRGQYF	TGTGCCAGCAGTTACGAGCTCGCCCCGGGGAGGGGGCAGTACTTC
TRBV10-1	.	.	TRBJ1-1	CASMEGSGTEAFF	TGCGCCAGCATGGAGGGGTCGGGCACTGAAGCTTTCTTT
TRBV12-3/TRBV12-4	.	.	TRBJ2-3	CASGFAGNTQYF	TGTGCCAGCGGATTCGCGGGAAATACGCAGTATTTT
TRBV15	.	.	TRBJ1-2	CATSRDRGANYGYTF	TGTGCCACCAGCAGAGACCGGGGTGCGAACTATGGCTACACCTTC